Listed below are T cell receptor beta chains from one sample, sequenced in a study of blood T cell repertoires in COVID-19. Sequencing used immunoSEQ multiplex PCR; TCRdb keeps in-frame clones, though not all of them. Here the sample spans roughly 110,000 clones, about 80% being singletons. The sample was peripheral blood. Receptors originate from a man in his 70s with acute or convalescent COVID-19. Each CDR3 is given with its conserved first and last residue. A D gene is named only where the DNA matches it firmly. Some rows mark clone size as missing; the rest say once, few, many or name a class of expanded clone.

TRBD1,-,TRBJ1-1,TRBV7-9,TGTGCGTTGACAGGGGAGTCGGAGGGTTCTGAAGCTTTCTTT,CALTGESEGSEAFF
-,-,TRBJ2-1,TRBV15,TGTGCCACCAGCAGAGATCTAGGCGGCTCAATTAGGAATGAGCAGTTCTTC,CATSRDLGGSIRNEQFF
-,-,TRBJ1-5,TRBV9,TGTGCCAGCAGCGAACAGGTATCCAGTCCCCAGCATTTT,CASSEQVSSPQHF
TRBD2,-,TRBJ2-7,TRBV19,TGTGCCAGTAGTGCTAGCGGGCCCTCCTACGAGCAGTACTTC,CASSASGPSYEQYF
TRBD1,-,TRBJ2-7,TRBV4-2,TGTGCCAGCAGCCAGGGAGACAGGGTGATAGACGAGCAGTACTTC,CASSQGDRVIDEQYF
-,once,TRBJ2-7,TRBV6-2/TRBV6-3,TGTGCCAGCAGTTACTATGAGGAGCAGTACTTC,CASSYYEEQYF
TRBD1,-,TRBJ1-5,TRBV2,TGTGCCAGCACGGGACAGGAGGATCAGCCCCAGCATTTT,CASTGQEDQPQHF
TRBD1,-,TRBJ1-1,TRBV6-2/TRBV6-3,TGTGCCAGCAGTTATCCCCAGGGGGTGGACACTGAAGCTTTCTTT,CASSYPQGVDTEAFF
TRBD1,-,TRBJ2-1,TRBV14,TGTGCCAGCATCAAAGAGGGGACAGGTACCTACAATGAGCAGTTCTTC,CASIKEGTGTYNEQFF
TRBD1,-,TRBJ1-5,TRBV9,TGTGCCAGCAGCGTAGGTGAAGGGGGACAGGGGGATAAGCCCCAGCATTTT,CASSVGEGGQGDKPQHF
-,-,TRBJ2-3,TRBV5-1,TGCGCCAGCAGCTCGTCACAGGTAGATACGCAGTATTTT,CASSSSQVDTQYF
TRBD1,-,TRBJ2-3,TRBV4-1,TGCGCCAGCAGCCCTCCGGGACAGGGTTCAGATACGCAGTATTTT,CASSPPGQGSDTQYF
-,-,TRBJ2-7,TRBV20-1,TGCAGTGCCTTACAGGTTAACGAGCAGTACTTC,CSALQVNEQYF
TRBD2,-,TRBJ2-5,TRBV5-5,TGTGCCAGCAGCCGACGCCCTAGCGGGGGCCAAGAGACCCAGTACTTC,CASSRRPSGGQETQYF
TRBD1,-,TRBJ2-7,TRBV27,TGTGCCAGCAGTTCCCGGACAGGGAGGATCCACGAGCAGTACTTC,CASSSRTGRIHEQYF
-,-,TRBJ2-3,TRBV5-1,TGCGCCAGCAGCGGGGTGAGGGGGTTGACAGATACGCAGTATTTT,CASSGVRGLTDTQYF
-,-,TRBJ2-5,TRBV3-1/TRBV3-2,TGTGCCAGCAGCCGGACGACAGGAGCCCAAGAGACCCAGTACTTC,CASSRTTGAQETQYF
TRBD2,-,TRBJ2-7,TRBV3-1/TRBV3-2,TGTGCCAGCAGCCAAGTAGCGGGGGAAGGCGAGCAGTACTTC,CASSQVAGEGEQYF
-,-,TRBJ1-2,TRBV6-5,TGTGCCAGCAGTTATGAGGCGAACTATGGCTACACCTTC,CASSYEANYGYTF
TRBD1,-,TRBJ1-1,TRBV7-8,TGTGCCAGCAGCACCTACAGGGGACCCACTGAAGCTTTCTTT,CASSTYRGPTEAFF
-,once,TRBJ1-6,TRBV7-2,TGTGCCAGCAGCGAGACGACATGGAATTCACCCCTCCACTTT,CASSETTWNSPLHF
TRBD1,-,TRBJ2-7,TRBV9,TGTGCCAGCAGCGTAGCTCCGGACAGGGGCCCTTCGAACGAGCAGTACTTC,CASSVAPDRGPSNEQYF
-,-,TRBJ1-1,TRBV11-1,TGTGCCAGCAGCTTAAGCGGGGGTACTGAAGCTTTCTTT,CASSLSGGTEAFF
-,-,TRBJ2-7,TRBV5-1,TGCGCCAGCAGCAGACAGCTAGGGGTAAGCTCCTACGAGCAGTACTTC,CASSRQLGVSSYEQYF
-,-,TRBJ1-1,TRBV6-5,TGTGCCAGCAGTTACTCGGGCAGGGGGAACACTGAAGCTTTCTTT,CASSYSGRGNTEAFF
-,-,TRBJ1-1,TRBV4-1,TGCGCCAGCAGCCAAGATAAGGCAGGGCGAACTGAAGCTTTCTTT,CASSQDKAGRTEAFF
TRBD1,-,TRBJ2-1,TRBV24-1,TGTGCCACCAGTGGATCGGGACAGTGTCATAGCTCCTACAATGAGCAGTTCTTC,CATSGSGQCHSSYNEQFF
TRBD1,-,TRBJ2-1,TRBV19,TGTGCCAGTACCGCCGGGACAGGGGGCTGGGACAATGAGCAGTTCTTC,CASTAGTGGWDNEQFF
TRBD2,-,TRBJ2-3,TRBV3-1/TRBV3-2,TGTGCCAGCAGCCAAGAACTAGCGAGTCGGTATACGCAGTATTTT,CASSQELASRYTQYF
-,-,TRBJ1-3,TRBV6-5,TGTGCCAGCAGCCGTCTGGCAGGGCTAGGAAACACCATATATTTT,CASSRLAGLGNTIYF
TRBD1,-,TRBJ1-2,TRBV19,TGTGCCAGTAGGGGACAGGGTCCCGCTAACTATGGCTACACCTTC,CASRGQGPANYGYTF
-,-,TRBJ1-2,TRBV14,TGTGCCAGCAGCCAAAGGACGAGCAGGGACTATGGCTACACCTTC,CASSQRTSRDYGYTF
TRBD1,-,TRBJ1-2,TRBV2,TGTGCCAGTCGACAGGGGGCTGGCTATGGCTACACCTTC,CASRQGAGYGYTF
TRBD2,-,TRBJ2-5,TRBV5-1,TGCGCCAGCAGCGTAAATAGCGGGGGGTCGGAAGAGACCCAGTACTTC,CASSVNSGGSEETQYF
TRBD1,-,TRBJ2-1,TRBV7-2,TGTGCCAGCAGCTTGATGGGGGACAGGGCCAATGAGCAGTTCTTC,CASSLMGDRANEQFF
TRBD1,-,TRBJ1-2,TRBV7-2,TGTGCCAGCAGCATCCAGGGGGCTGAGGGCTACACCTTC,CASSIQGAEGYTF
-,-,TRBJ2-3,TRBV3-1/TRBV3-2,TGTGCCAGCAGCCAAGATGGAGGGCCCCCGCCGTATTTT,CASSQDGGPPPYF
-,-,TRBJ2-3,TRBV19,TGTGCCAGTAGTATTCAGGGTGGCACAGATACGCAGTATTTT,CASSIQGGTDTQYF